The present entry profiles one T cell receptor (beta chain) with its context. Per the authors' pipeline: Reference gene primer amplification yielded estimated nucleated cell counts. Profiling relied on immunoSEQ multiplex PCR, and the TCRdb table lists in-frame clones only, not all of them. V, J and clone size derive from that table, while D and trimming were established from the DNA sequence. The sample lists 200,000 to 300,000 clones; around 87% were seen once. This sample is drawn from a study of blood T cell repertoires in COVID-19. On the study more broadly: Sites in the United States, Italy and Spain provided acute and convalescent COVID-19 samples.

V gave up 0 bases and J gave up 7 bases, with 10 bases separating them. The CDR3 consists of 14 residues. Germline assignment: CDR1 LNHDA and CDR2 SQIVND (reference sequence). This sequence was found in a woman in her fifties or sixties with acute or convalescent COVID-19. The chain employs TRBV19 and TRBJ2-1; weak D call: TRBD2 (5 bases). Sequences were obtained from peripheral blood. CDR3 coding DNA: TGTGCCAGTAGTATAGATGGGAGAAGAAATGAGCAGTTCTTC. The encoded protein is CASSIDGRRNEQFF.